This entry lists 14 T cell receptor beta chains sequenced from one sample in a study of CD8+CD57+ T cells in acquired aplastic anemia. TCR beta VDJ combinations and CDR3 sequences were profiled from genomic DNA. TCRdb reprocessed the reads via MiXCR and lists one record per CDR3 protein. This table holds some 290,000 distinct CDR3 sequences, 55% to 65% found once. Material: sorted CD4+, CD8+, or CD8+CD57+ T cells (not recorded which) from PBMCs. The origin of the receptors is a human donor with severe aplastic anemia or a healthy control (not recorded which).

This clonotype was observed a handful of times. The V call is TRBV7-9, the J call TRBJ2-7; 12 bases are a match to TRBD2. The CDR3 spans 16 residues. V was clipped by 1 base and J by 5 bases; unmatched bases: 6. Germline assignment: CDR1 SEHNR and CDR2 FQNEAQ (reference sequence). The CDR3 loop is CASSLVTLAGGHEQYF. In DNA, the CDR3 is TGTGCCAGCAGCTTAGTAACACTAGCGGGGGGCCACGAGCAGTACTTC.

The V and J genes are TRBV7-2 and TRBJ2-7, with TRBD2 matching over 11 bases. With 1 base clipped from V and 5 bases from J, the junction kept 10 bases outside the gene matches. Germline CDR1 SGHTA, CDR2 FQGNSA. The CDR3 runs to 17 residues. The CDR3, as DNA: TGTGCCAGCAGCTTAGGTCGTCGACTAGCGGGATGGAACGAGCAGTACTTC. Protein sequence: CASSLGRRLAGWNEQYF.

J is TRBJ2-7 and V is TRBV20-1; 12 bases agree with TRBD2. V lost 3 bases and J lost 9; bases outside the gene matches: 0. The CDR3 loop spans 11 amino acids. Germline V gives CDR1 DFQATT, CDR2 SNEGSKA (reference sequence). The CDR3 DNA follows: TGCAGTGCTAGGACTAGCGGGGGGCAGTACTTC. Translated, it gives CSARTSGGQYF.

This clonotype was observed at least ten times. The chain has TRBV7-3 and TRBJ1-2; tentatively, D is TRBD1 (5 bases). From germline, CDR1 is SGHTA and CDR2 FQGTGA. The CDR3 is 15 amino acids. V lost 0 bases, J lost 2 bases, and 10 bases lay in between. Here the CDR3 DNA reads TGTGCCAGCAGCTTAACCGGGACCCCCAACTATGGCTACACCTTC. This codes for CASSLTGTPNYGYTF.

The table lists this clonotype with many counts. This chain joins TRBV6-6 and TRBJ1-2; D is possibly TRBD1 (5 bases). Germline CDR1 and CDR2: MNHNY and SVGAGI (reference sequence). The V and J ends lost 4 bases and 6 bases respectively, with 12 bases between them. The CDR3 length is 13 residues. Here the CDR3 DNA reads TGTGCCAGCAGTTCCGGCCGGGGGAATGGCTACACCTTC. Protein product: CASSSGRGNGYTF.

The table lists this clonotype with many counts. The chain employs TRBV11-2 and TRBJ2-5, with 7 bases fitting TRBD1. CDR1 and CDR2 (germline): SGHAT, FQNNGV. This CDR3 is 14 amino acids long. The V gene end was trimmed by 5 bases and the J gene end by 1 base; junction bases not matched to a gene: 4. CDR3 in amino acids: CASSIQGLQETQYF. The DNA of the CDR3 is TGTGCCAGCAGCATACAGGGGCTCCAAGAGACCCAGTACTTC.

This clonotype appeared many times. The chain employs TRBV7-6 and TRBJ2-1; D is ambiguous. The CDR3 runs to 12 residues. The V gene lost 0 bases and the J gene lost 6 bases, with 3 bases spanning the gap. Germline V lookup: CDR1 SGHVS, CDR2 FNYEAQ. CDR3: CASSLAANEQFF. As DNA, the CDR3 is TGTGCCAGCAGCTTAGCGGCCAATGAGCAGTTCTTC. The full variable domain, rest sourced from reference TRBV7-6 and TRBJ2-1, is GAGVSQSPRYKVTKRGQDVALRCDPISGHVSLYWYRQALGQGPEFLTYFNYEAQQDKSGLPNDRFSAERPEGSISTLTIQRTEQRDSAMYRCASSLAANEQFFGPGTRLTVL.

This chain links TRBV12-3 or TRBV12-4 with TRBJ1-5, with D unresolved. The CDR3 spans 14 residues. Trimming shortened V by 4 bases and J by 6 bases, and 13 bases separated the two germline ends. CDR3 residues: CASSSNLGSQPQHF. CDR3 nucleotide sequence: TGTGCCAGCAGTTCAAACTTGGGCAGTCAGCCCCAGCATTTT.

This clonotype came up a few times. The rearrangement joins TRBV19 to TRBJ2-7; TRBD1 matches 9 bases. The CDR3 extends over 14 amino acids. The V and J ends lost 5 bases and 5 bases, in that order; junction bases with no gene match: 7. The V gene's germline CDR1 is LNHDA and CDR2 SQIVND (reference sequence). CDR3 sequence (DNA): TGTGCCAGTAGTCGAGGACAGGGGAAGAACGAGCAGTACTTC. It yields the protein CASSRGQGKNEQYF.

The rearrangement joins TRBV15 to TRBJ2-7, with 8 bases fitting TRBD1. The CDR3 length is 15 residues. V trimming: 1 base; J trimming: 0 bases; junction bases outside the gene matches: 2. Germline V lookup: CDR1 LNHNV, CDR2 YYDKDF (reference sequence). The CDR3 nucleotides are TGTGCCACCAGCAGAGCCGGGACAGGCTCCTACGAGCAGTACTTC. As protein: CATSRAGTGSYEQYF.

This clonotype was observed many times. The chain has TRBV6-2 or TRBV6-3 and TRBJ2-5, with a weak D call TRBD2 (7 bases). This CDR3 contains 15 residues. Trimming left V 5 bases short and J 4 bases short, with 17 bases between. The germline gives CDR1 MNHEY, CDR2 SVGEGT. The CDR3 here is CASSPRPGGTETQYF. Written as DNA, the CDR3 is TGTGCCAGCAGTCCCAGGCCGGGGGGCACAGAGACCCAGTACTTC.

On this clonotype itself: This may be a read error, as it is one base from a much larger clone. The chain uses TRBV6-1 and TRBJ1-1; D gene uncertain. Per germline, CDR1 MNHNS and CDR2 SASEGT. CDR3 length: 12 residues. CDR3 region: CACSKAGPEAFF. DNA for the CDR3: TGTGCCTGCAGCAAGGCGGGTCCTGAAGCTTTCTTT.

Written as DNA, the CDR3 is TGCAGTGTAAGGGGTCCCGACAATGAGCAGTTCTTC. Translation gives CSVRGPDNEQFF. The rearrangement uses TRBV20-1 and TRBJ2-1; D is perhaps TRBD1 (5 bases). CDR3 length: 12 residues. Trimming took 7 bases from V and 5 from J, leaving 12 bases between them. CDR1 and CDR2 (germline): DFQATT, SNEGSKA (reference sequence).

This clonotype was recorded at least ten times. The chain links TRBV5-5 to TRBJ2-7; D unresolved. Germline V CDR1 and CDR2: SGHKS, YYEKEE (reference sequence). The CDR3 sequence is 12 residues long. Trimming left V 3 bases short and J 6 bases short, with 10 bases between. The CDR3 nucleotides read TGTGCCAGCAGCTCGTTAATGGGCGAGCAGTACTTC. Its translation is CASSSLMGEQYF.